This T cell receptor (beta chain) is from a study of response to subunit inactivated influenza vaccine. In TCRdb, the RT-PCR reads were re-called with MiXCR into one record per CDR3 protein. The table has over 750,000 distinct CDR3 sequences, around 20% seen once. CDR3 length: 13 residues. V was clipped by 7 bases and J by 4 bases, with 12 bases between them. CDR1 SEHNR and CDR2 FQNEAQ come from the germline V gene (reference sequence). Findings of the study overall: The authors suggested that few new T cells are recruited per seasonal influenza vaccination.

In this sample, this clonotype turned up a few times. Its specificity is unknown. The genes are TRBV7-9 and TRBJ2-3; D unclear. This clonotype originated in a man aged 45-60 years who received an inactivated influenza vaccine. Sequenced here: PBMCs from blood, sampled 4 to 6 days after vaccination. The CDR3 nucleotides read TGTGCCAGCACCGCGGCCGGATCAGATACGCAGTATTTT. This translates into CASTAAGSDTQYF.